This paragraph covers one TCR beta chain sequence. This entry comes from a study of shared T cell receptors in the human thymus. The ends lost 5 bases at V and 0 bases at J; junction bases unmatched: 2. Germline values: CDR1 SEHNR, CDR2 FQNEAQ (reference sequence). This CDR3 comprises 15 residues. Measured with immunoSEQ multiplex PCR; TCRdb has only the in-frame clones, and not every one. This repertoire shows some 760,000 clones, approximately 85% found once; its top ten account for roughly 0.01%. The sample also formed part of further work on human thymus T cells. That paper states: Donors were healthy Finnish babies undergoing corrective operations for congenital heart defects. Thymic material originated from resections removed in the course of corrective heart surgery. Thymic and blood repertoires appeared to carry a bias in their V and J gene usage. Highly overlapping thymic repertoires in unrelated individuals were reported by related research.

This receptor was obtained from a girl under three years old with a congenital heart defect. This chain links TRBV7-9 with TRBJ2-5; TRBD2 matches at 11 bases. The sequencing input was thymocytes. The CDR3 DNA is TGTGCCAGCAGCCGACTAGCGGGGTACCAAGAGACCCAGTACTTC. Protein: CASSRLAGYQETQYF.